This T cell receptor beta chain came from a study of T cells in narcolepsy. Across the whole study: Enrolled donors included narcolepsy type 1 or type 2 patients and healthy controls.

This clone was seen just once. The antigen is not known. No conserved phenylalanine or tryptophan is present at the end of the CDR3, so a read error is the likely explanation. TCRdb's copy holds only in-frame clones and misses some; the assay was immunoSEQ multiplex PCR. The sample contains roughly 40,000 clones, about 85% of which appear only once. The CDR3 covers 14 residues. With 0 bases removed from V and 1 base from J, the gap between germline ends came to 7 bases. From germline, CDR1 is SGDLS and CDR2 YYNGEE. Findings of the study overall: In some patient and control memory CD4+ samples, autoreactive clones were absent. Comparing one patient's CSF and blood CD4+ clonotypes highlighted HCRT- and TRIB2-specific autoreactive clonotypes. Healthy controls reportedly lacked the autoreactive clonotypes serially found in patients' blood.

The sequence was collected from a human donor with narcolepsy. The chain joins TRBV9 to TRBJ1-1; D is unresolved. The sequenced sample was CD45RA- memory CD4+ T cells from PBMCs. CDR3 nucleotides: TGTGCCAGCAGCGTAGGACGGACGAACACTGAAGCTTTCTCT. The encoded protein is CASSVGRTNTEAFS.